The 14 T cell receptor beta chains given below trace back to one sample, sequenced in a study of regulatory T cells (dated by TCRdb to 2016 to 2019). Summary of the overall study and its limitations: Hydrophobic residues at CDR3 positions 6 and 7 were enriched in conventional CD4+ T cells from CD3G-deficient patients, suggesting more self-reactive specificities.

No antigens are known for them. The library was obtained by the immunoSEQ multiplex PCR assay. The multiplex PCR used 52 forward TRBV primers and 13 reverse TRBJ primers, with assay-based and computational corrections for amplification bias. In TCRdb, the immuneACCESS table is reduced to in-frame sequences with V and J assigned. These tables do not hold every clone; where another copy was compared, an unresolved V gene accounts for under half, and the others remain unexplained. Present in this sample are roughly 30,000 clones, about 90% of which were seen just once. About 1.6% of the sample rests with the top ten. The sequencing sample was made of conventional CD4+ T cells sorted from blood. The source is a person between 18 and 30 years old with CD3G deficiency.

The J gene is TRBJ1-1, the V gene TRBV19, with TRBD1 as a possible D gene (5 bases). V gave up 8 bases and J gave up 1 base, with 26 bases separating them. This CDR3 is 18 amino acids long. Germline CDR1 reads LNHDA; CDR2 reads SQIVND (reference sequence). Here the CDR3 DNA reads TGTGCCAGTGCCCCAAGGCGGACACTACGCGGTAGGAACACTGAAGCTTTCTTT. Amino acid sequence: CASAPRRTLRGRNTEAFF.

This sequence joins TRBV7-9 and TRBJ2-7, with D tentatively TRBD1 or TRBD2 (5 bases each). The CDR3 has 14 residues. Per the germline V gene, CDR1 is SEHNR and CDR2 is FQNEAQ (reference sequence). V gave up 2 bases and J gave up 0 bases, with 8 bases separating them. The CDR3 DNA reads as TGTGCCAGCAGCTTATCTGGGACCTCCTACGAGCAGTACTTC. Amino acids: CASSLSGTSYEQYF.

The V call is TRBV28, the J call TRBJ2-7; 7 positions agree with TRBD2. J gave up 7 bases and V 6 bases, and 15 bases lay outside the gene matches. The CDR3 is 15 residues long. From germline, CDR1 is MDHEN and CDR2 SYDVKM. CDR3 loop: CASSDEGSGTGEQYF. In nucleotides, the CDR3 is TGTGCCAGCAGCGATGAGGGCAGCGGGACGGGGGAGCAGTACTTC.

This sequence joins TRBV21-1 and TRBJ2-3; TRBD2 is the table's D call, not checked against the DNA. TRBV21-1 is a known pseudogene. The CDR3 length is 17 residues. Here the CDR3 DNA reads TGTGCCAGCACCTGGACTAGCGGGAGGGCCTTTTTAGATACGCAGTATTTT. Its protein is CASTWTSGRAFLDTQYF.

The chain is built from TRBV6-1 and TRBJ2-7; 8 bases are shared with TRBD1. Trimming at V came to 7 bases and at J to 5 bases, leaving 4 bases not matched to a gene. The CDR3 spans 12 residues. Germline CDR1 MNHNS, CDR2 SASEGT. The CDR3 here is CASKAGGHEQYF. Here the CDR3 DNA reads TGTGCCAGCAAGGCAGGGGGCCACGAGCAGTACTTC.

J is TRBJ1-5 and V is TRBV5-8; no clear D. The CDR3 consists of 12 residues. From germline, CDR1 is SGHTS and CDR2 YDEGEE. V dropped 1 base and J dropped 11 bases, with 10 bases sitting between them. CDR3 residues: CASSLPREAQHF. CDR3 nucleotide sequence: TGTGCCAGCAGCTTGCCTCGGGAAGCCCAGCATTTT.

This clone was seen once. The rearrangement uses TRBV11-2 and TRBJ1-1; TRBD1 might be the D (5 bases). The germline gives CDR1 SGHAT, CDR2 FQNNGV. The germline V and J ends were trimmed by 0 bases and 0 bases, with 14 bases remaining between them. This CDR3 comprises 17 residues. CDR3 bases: TGTGCCAGCAGCTTAGATCCCCATCGGGGCATGAACACTGAAGCTTTCTTT. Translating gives CASSLDPHRGMNTEAFF.

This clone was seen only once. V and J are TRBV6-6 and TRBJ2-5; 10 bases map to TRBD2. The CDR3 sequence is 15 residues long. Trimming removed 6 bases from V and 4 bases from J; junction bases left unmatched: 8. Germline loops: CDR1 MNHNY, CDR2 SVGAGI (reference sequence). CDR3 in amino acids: CASSRAIAGGETQYF. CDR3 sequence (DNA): TGTGCCAGCAGCCGCGCCATAGCGGGAGGAGAGACCCAGTACTTC.

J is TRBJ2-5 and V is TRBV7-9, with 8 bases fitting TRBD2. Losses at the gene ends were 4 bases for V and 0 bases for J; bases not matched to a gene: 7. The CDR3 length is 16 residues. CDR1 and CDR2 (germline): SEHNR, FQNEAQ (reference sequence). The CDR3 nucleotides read TGTGCCAGCAGCTGGACGCGGGGGGCGCACCAAGAGACCCAGTACTTC. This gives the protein CASSWTRGAHQETQYF.

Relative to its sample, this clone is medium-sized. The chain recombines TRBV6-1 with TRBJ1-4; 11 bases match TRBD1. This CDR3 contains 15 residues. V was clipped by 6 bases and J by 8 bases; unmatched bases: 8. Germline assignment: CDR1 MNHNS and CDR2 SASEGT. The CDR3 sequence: CASRDRGLVGEKLFF. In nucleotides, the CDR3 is TGTGCCAGCAGGGACAGGGGGCTTGTTGGGGAAAAACTGTTTTTT.

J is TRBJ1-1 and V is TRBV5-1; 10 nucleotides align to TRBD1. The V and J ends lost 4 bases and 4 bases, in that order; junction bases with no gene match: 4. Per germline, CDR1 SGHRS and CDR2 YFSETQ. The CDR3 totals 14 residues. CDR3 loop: CASSRQGAGTEAFF. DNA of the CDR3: TGCGCCAGCAGCCGACAGGGGGCTGGCACTGAAGCTTTCTTT.

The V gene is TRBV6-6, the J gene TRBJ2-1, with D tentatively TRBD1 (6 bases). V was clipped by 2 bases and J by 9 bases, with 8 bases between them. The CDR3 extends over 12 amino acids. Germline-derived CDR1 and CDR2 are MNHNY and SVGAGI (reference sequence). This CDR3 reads CASSYRGTEQFF. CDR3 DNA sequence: TGTGCCAGCAGTTACAGGGGGACTGAGCAGTTCTTC.

CDR3 residues: CASSIQSRTGYTF. The CDR3 bases are TGTGCCAGTAGTATCCAATCAAGGACAGGCTACACCTTC. The chain couples TRBV19 to TRBJ1-2; a possible D gene is TRBD1 (5 bases). This CDR3 region has 13 residues. Trimming shortened V by 3 bases and J by 8 bases, and 13 bases separated the two germline ends. Germline lookup yields CDR1 LNHDA and CDR2 SQIVND (reference sequence).

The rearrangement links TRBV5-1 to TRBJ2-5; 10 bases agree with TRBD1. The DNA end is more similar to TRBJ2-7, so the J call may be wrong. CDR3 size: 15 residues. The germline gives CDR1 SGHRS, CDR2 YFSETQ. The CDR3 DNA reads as TGCGCCAGCAGCTTGGAAGGACAGGGGGGCTACGAGCAGTACTTC. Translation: CASSLEGQGGYEQYF.